This T cell receptor (beta chain) was profiled in a study of cytomegalovirus exposure and HLA in healthy donors. Germline V gene data show CDR1 as SGHDN and CDR2 as FVKESK. The germline V and J ends were trimmed by 0 bases and 14 bases, with 15 bases remaining between them. CDR3 length: 13 amino acids. Using immunoSEQ multiplex PCR, the repertoire was profiled, and TCRdb retains in-frame clones only, with some absent. The sample yields about 90,000 clones, approximately 84% seen once. The chain links TRBV14 to TRBJ2-3; D is unresolved. Sequenced input: PBMCs. The receptor comes from a young woman in good health and CMV-seropositive. In DNA, the CDR3 is TGTGCCAGCAGCCAAGATACAGCCGCCTCGCGGTATTTT. Its protein is CASSQDTAASRYF. The variable domain in full, completed from reference TRBV14 and TRBJ2-3, reads EAGVTQFPSHSVIEKGQTVTLRCDPISGHDNLYWYRRVMGKEIKFLLHFVKESKQDESGMPNNRFLAERTGGTYSTLKVQPAELEDSGVYFCASSQDTAASRYFGPGTRLTVL.